A single sample gave rise to the 26 T cell receptor beta chains below, sequenced in a study of cytomegalovirus exposure and HLA in healthy donors. The PCR employed 60 Vbeta primers together with 13 Jbeta primers. TCRdb's copy holds only in-frame clones and misses some; the assay was immunoSEQ multiplex PCR. The data contain fewer than 80,000 clones, roughly 71% of them seen just once; the ten biggest clones take up 25%. The sequencing input was PBMCs. These receptor sequences come from a man aged 50 to 59 in good health and CMV-seropositive.

The chain is built from TRBV5-6 and TRBJ1-2; a possible D gene is TRBD1 (6 bases). Germline CDR1 and CDR2: SGHDT and YYEEEE. The V end lost 4 bases, the J end lost 7 bases, and 17 bases lay between the germline ends. This CDR3 has 14 amino acids. This CDR3 reads CASSVQGKLLGYTF. CDR3 in DNA: TGTGCCAGCAGCGTACAGGGCAAACTTCTTGGCTACACCTTC.

This chain joins TRBV28 and TRBJ1-4; a weak D match, TRBD1 (6 bases). Trimming shortened V by 3 bases and J by 7 bases, and 12 bases separated the two germline ends. The CDR3 runs 14 residues. CDR1 is MDHEN and CDR2 is SYDVKM in the germline V gene. CDR3 loop: CASSFLGAGEKLFF. CDR3 nucleotides: TGTGCCAGCAGTTTTCTGGGGGCGGGTGAAAAACTGTTTTTT.

This clone came up many times. The chain uses TRBV6-1 and TRBJ1-6; no clear D gene. The CDR3 extends over 13 amino acids. From germline, CDR1 is MNHNS and CDR2 SASEGT. Between the trimmed V and J ends, which lost 1 base and 5 bases, there was a span of 3 bases. The CDR3 loop reads CASSEVDNSPLHF. Here the CDR3 DNA reads TGTGCCAGCAGTGAAGTCGATAATTCACCCCTCCACTTT.

The J gene is TRBJ2-4, the V gene TRBV5-1; perhaps TRBD1 as D (6 bases). The germline CDR1 and CDR2 sequences are SGHRS and YFSETQ. The length of the CDR3 is 16 residues. The ends were cut back, 4 bases at V and 1 base at J, with 15 bases in the middle. The CDR3 here is CASSPWAGDAKNIQYF. As DNA, the CDR3 is TGCGCCAGCAGCCCCTGGGCAGGGGACGCCAAAAACATTCAGTACTTC.

On this clone itself: One end of the junction varies from germline; a read error may be responsible. The chain links TRBV5-1 to TRBJ2-1; 10 bases are shared with TRBD2. CDR1 is SGHRS, CDR2 YFSETQ, per germline. This CDR3 region has 15 residues. CDR3 sequence (DNA): TGCGCCAGCAGCTCCTCCGGACTAGCGGCCTCTGAGCCGTTCTTC. Amino acid sequence: CASSSSGLAASEPFF.

The chain recombines TRBV29-1 with TRBJ2-2; 9 positions agree with TRBD2. The CDR3 totals 14 residues. V was pared by 7 bases and J by 1 base, with 4 bases of the junction left unmatched. The germline gives CDR1 SQVTM, CDR2 ANQGSEA. The CDR3 region is CSGLAGVNTGELFF. In DNA, the CDR3 is TGCAGCGGATTAGCGGGAGTGAACACCGGGGAGCTGTTTTTT.

The chain is built from TRBV30 and TRBJ2-1; D unclear. The ends were cut back, 2 bases at V and 7 bases at J, with 9 bases in the middle. This CDR3 is built from 12 residues. Germline CDR1 and CDR2: GTSNPN and SVGIG (reference sequence). CDR3: CAWSPSDNEQFF. DNA for the CDR3: TGTGCCTGGAGTCCCTCAGATAATGAGCAGTTCTTC. The variable domain in full, completed from reference TRBV30 and TRBJ2-1, reads SQTIHQWPATLVQPVGSPLSLECTVEGTSNPNLYWYRQAAGRGLQLLFYSVGIGQISSEVPQNLSASRPQDRQFILSSKKLLLSDSGFYLCAWSPSDNEQFFGPGTRLTVL.

The chain combines TRBV25-1 with TRBJ1-3, with a tentative D call TRBD1 (6 bases). Germline V lookup: CDR1 MGHDK, CDR2 SYGVNS. CDR3 size: 14 residues. V was shortened by 3 bases and J by 0 bases, with 6 bases between the two germline ends. CDR3 sequence: CASSDRGSGNTIYF. Here the CDR3 DNA reads TGTGCCAGCAGTGACAGGGGCTCTGGAAACACCATATATTTT.

This clone was seen a single time. The rearrangement joins TRBV6-1 to TRBJ1-6; 7 bases line up with TRBD1. This CDR3 contains 14 residues. The J segment lost 7 bases and the V segment lost 5 bases, leaving 5 bases of the junction unmatched. Germline loops: CDR1 MNHNS, CDR2 SASEGT. The CDR3 sequence is CASSPGTDNSPLHF. The DNA of the CDR3 is TGTGCCAGCAGTCCCGGGACAGACAATTCACCCCTCCACTTT.

This clone showed up just once. The chain employs TRBV5-6 and TRBJ1-2, with TRBD1 matching over 8 bases. The CDR3 extends over 13 amino acids. V shed 3 bases, J shed 3 bases, and the junction held 1 base outside the gene matches. Germline CDR1 SGHDT, CDR2 YYEEEE. The chain's CDR3 is CASSSQGDYGYTF. The CDR3 nucleotides read TGTGCCAGCAGCTCACAGGGGGACTATGGCTACACCTTC. Full variable domain (missing parts from reference TRBV5-6 and TRBJ1-2): DAGVTQSPTHLIKTRGQQVTLRCSPKSGHDTVSWYQQALGQGPQFIFQYYEEEERQRGNFPDRFSGHQFPNYSSELNVNALLLGDSALYLCASSSQGDYGYTFGSGTRLTVV.

V and J are TRBV2 and TRBJ1-5, with 11 bases matching TRBD1. The CDR3 has 15 amino acids. Germline V CDR1 and CDR2: SNHLY, FYNNEI. Trimming removed 6 bases from V and 5 bases from J; junction bases left unmatched: 6. The CDR3 loop reads CASRRDRGSYQPQHF. CDR3 in DNA: TGTGCCAGCAGGCGGGACAGGGGGTCATATCAGCCCCAGCATTTT.

This sequence joins TRBV5-6 and TRBJ2-3; D is undetermined. The CDR3 is made up of 12 amino acids. Trimming took off 4 bases at V and 6 bases at J, with 9 bases between the two ends. In germline, CDR1 is SGHDT, CDR2 YYEEEE. The CDR3 spells CASSLNSDTQYF. CDR3 nucleotide sequence: TGTGCCAGCAGCCTAAACAGTGATACGCAGTATTTT.

The chain employs TRBV19 and TRBJ1-2; 7 bases map to TRBD1. The CDR3 spans 13 residues. CDR1 is LNHDA, CDR2 SQIVND, per germline (reference sequence). CDR3 in DNA: TGTGGAACCGGAGGGACAGCGAACTATGGCTACACCTTC. This translates into CGTGGTANYGYTF.

V and J are TRBV6-1 and TRBJ1-5; 10 bases are a match to TRBD1. This CDR3 has 15 amino acids. V shed 4 bases and J 4 bases; nucleotides not matched to a gene: 4. The germline V gene has CDR1 MNHNS and CDR2 SASEGT. The CDR3 DNA follows: TGTGCCAGCAGTGTAGGGACAGGGGAAAATCAGCCCCAGCATTTT. Protein sequence: CASSVGTGENQPQHF.

This rearrangement joins TRBV4-1 to TRBJ1-5; 9 bases agree with TRBD1. CDR3 length: 16 amino acids. The germline CDR1 and CDR2 sequences are MGHRA and YSYEKL. Trimming at V came to 2 bases and at J to 7 bases, leaving 9 bases not matched to a gene. CDR3 sequence reads: CASSQMGTGLGQPQHF. In DNA form, the CDR3 reads TGCGCCAGCAGCCAAATGGGGACAGGGCTAGGACAGCCCCAGCATTTT.

The genes are TRBV27 and TRBJ1-2; weak D call: TRBD1 (6 bases). The CDR3 spans 14 residues. The germline V gene has CDR1 MNHEY and CDR2 SMNVEV (reference sequence). Trimming removed 6 bases from V and 6 bases from J, with 17 bases in between. In DNA, the CDR3 is TGTGCCAGCAGCGGGACACCGGGCAGGGATGGCTACACCTTC. Translated: CASSGTPGRDGYTF.

This clone was detected only once. The chain joins TRBV30 to TRBJ1-2, with D perhaps TRBD1 (5 bases). The CDR3 contains 12 residues. With 7 bases removed from V and 6 bases from J, the gap between germline ends came to 15 bases. CDR1 is GTSNPN, CDR2 SVGIG, per germline (reference sequence). The CDR3 DNA is TGTGCCTTTCAACGGGGGGGAGATGGCTACACCTTC. Translating it yields CAFQRGGDGYTF. Using reference TRBV30 and TRBJ1-2 for the parts outside the CDR3, the full variable domain is SQTIHQWPATLVQPVGSPLSLECTVEGTSNPNLYWYRQAAGRGLQLLFYSVGIGQISSEVPQNLSASRPQDRQFILSSKKLLLSDSGFYLCAFQRGGDGYTFGSGTRLTVV.

The chain joins TRBV27 to TRBJ2-7; D perhaps matches TRBD1 (5 bases). Germline values: CDR1 MNHEY, CDR2 SMNVEV (reference sequence). CDR3 length: 13 amino acids. Trimming shortened V by 8 bases and J by 9 bases, and 20 bases separated the two germline ends. CDR3 nucleotides: TGTGCCAGCTCGACGAGCTCAGGGTTACGGCAGTACTTC. Translating gives CASSTSSGLRQYF.

The chain links TRBV20-1 to TRBJ2-1, with a tentative D call TRBD2 (5 bases). V was trimmed by 6 bases and J by 7 bases, leaving 10 bases between them. The CDR3 contains 11 residues. Germline CDR1 is DFQATT and CDR2 is SNEGSKA (reference sequence). CDR3: CSASAANEQFF. As DNA, the CDR3 is TGCAGTGCCTCAGCGGCTAATGAGCAGTTCTTC.

The rearrangement links TRBV6-5 to TRBJ1-2; D is possibly TRBD1 (5 bases). The CDR3 length is 13 residues. Germline V gene data show CDR1 as MNHEY and CDR2 as SVGAGI. The V and J ends lost 4 bases and 4 bases respectively, with 10 bases between them. The CDR3 is CASSSDSIYGYTF. The DNA of the CDR3 is TGTGCCAGCAGTTCAGACAGCATCTATGGCTACACCTTC.

A note on this clone: The same CDR3 can be traced to other DNA sequences in this sample. The chain is built from TRBV28 and TRBJ1-2; 8 nucleotides line up with TRBD1. Germline V gives CDR1 MDHEN, CDR2 SYDVKM. V trimming: 5 bases; J trimming: 5 bases; junction bases outside the gene matches: 4. The CDR3 sequence is 13 residues long. CDR3: CASSRTGSYGYTF. DNA of the CDR3: TGTGCCAGCAGTCGGACAGGGTCATATGGCTACACCTTC.

This clone has a handful of counts. This rearrangement joins TRBV5-6 to TRBJ2-7; 8 bases line up with TRBD1. V lost 5 bases and J lost 6; bases outside the gene matches: 10. CDR1 is SGHDT, CDR2 YYEEEE, per germline. The CDR3 length is 14 residues. The CDR3 protein is CASSPDRGFGEQYF. CDR3 nucleotides: TGTGCCAGCAGTCCCGACAGGGGATTCGGCGAGCAGTACTTC. Supplemented by reference TRBV5-6 and TRBJ2-7, the full variable domain reads DAGVTQSPTHLIKTRGQQVTLRCSPKSGHDTVSWYQQALGQGPQFIFQYYEEEERQRGNFPDRFSGHQFPNYSSELNVNALLLGDSALYLCASSPDRGFGEQYFGPGTRLTVT.

This clone was seen a handful of times. The chain couples TRBV7-3 to TRBJ1-4; 7 positions match TRBD1. The CDR3 contains 15 residues. The V and J ends lost 5 bases and 7 bases, in that order; junction bases with no gene match: 10. Germline lookup yields CDR1 SGHTA and CDR2 FQGTGA. The CDR3 DNA reads TGTGCCAGCAGCAATAGGGACAGCCACTTTGAAAAACTGTTTTTT. Protein product: CASSNRDSHFEKLFF.

J is TRBJ2-5 and V is TRBV19, with 8 bases fitting TRBD2. Germline V gene lookup returns CDR1 LNHDA and CDR2 SQIVND (reference sequence). This CDR3 contains 16 residues. V gave up 2 bases and J gave up 0 bases; unmatched junction bases: 5. The CDR3 region is CASSISGGGYQETQYF. The CDR3 coding sequence is TGTGCCAGTAGTATATCGGGCGGGGGGTACCAAGAGACCCAGTACTTC.

This clone was counted only a few times. The V gene is TRBV11-3, the J gene TRBJ2-2, with D hard to call. Trimming removed 5 bases at V and 5 bases at J, with 3 bases between. Germline CDR1 and CDR2: SGHNT and YENEEA. The CDR3 loop spans 11 amino acids. The CDR3 spells CASSRTGELFF. CDR3 bases: TGTGCCAGCAGCCGGACCGGGGAGCTGTTTTTT.

This clone has just a few counts. Because it lacks the conserved phenylalanine or tryptophan at the end, this CDR3 is likely a read error. The chain couples TRBV7-9 to TRBJ1-3, with 7 bases matching TRBD1. After removal of 5 bases from V and 0 bases from J, the junction contained 13 bases not matched to a gene. CDR1 and CDR2 (germline): SEHNR, FQNEAQ (reference sequence). CDR3 size: 18 residues. The CDR3 region has the DNA TGTGCCAGCAGCACTCGTCCCGGGACAGACATCTCTGGAAACACCATATATGTT. Protein sequence: CASSTRPGTDISGNTIYV.